What follows are 23 T cell receptor beta chains derived from one specimen sequenced in a study of beta chain features in type 1 diabetes. The isolated RNA, all of it, was reverse transcribed, so expressed TCRB transcripts were what got sequenced. Profiling relied on immunoSEQ multiplex PCR, and the TCRdb table lists in-frame clones only, not all of them. The sample carries 680,000 or so clones, around 16% recorded once. Input material: naive CD4+ T cells from blood. These receptors were collected from a man aged 18 to 29 in good health.

In its sample, this clone was seen a few times. The chain recombines TRBV5-1 with TRBJ2-3; the D gene is possibly TRBD1 (6 bases). Trimming cost V 4 bases and J 4 bases, with 13 bases left between them. CDR1 and CDR2 (germline): SGHRS, YFSETQ. CDR3 length: 14 amino acids. The CDR3 DNA is TGCGCCAGCAGCAGGGCAGGGGCTCCAGATACGCAGTATTTT. Translated: CASSRAGAPDTQYF.

This rearrangement joins TRBV6-5 to TRBJ1-1, with D tentatively TRBD1 (6 bases). V dropped 5 bases and J dropped 1 base, with 11 bases sitting between them. This CDR3 contains 14 residues. CDR1 is MNHEY and CDR2 is SVGAGI in the germline V gene. Written as DNA, the CDR3 is TGTGCCAGCAGTGGAAGGGGGGAGAACACTGAAGCTTTCTTT. It codes for CASSGRGENTEAFF.

The rearrangement joins TRBV9 to TRBJ2-5; maybe TRBD1 (6 bases). Germline CDR1 reads SGDLS; CDR2 reads YYNGEE. The V and J ends lost 3 bases and 5 bases respectively, with 14 bases between them. The length of the CDR3 is 14 residues. DNA of the CDR3: TGTGCCAGCAGCGGGGGGCCCCAGAAGGAGACCCAGTACTTC. It specifies CASSGGPQKETQYF.

The rearrangement joins TRBV5-1 to TRBJ2-1, with TRBD2 identical over 8 bases. This CDR3 comprises 15 residues. Germline assignment: CDR1 SGHRS and CDR2 YFSETQ. Germline trimming cut 3 bases from V and 5 bases from J; bases unmatched to any gene: 7. The CDR3 DNA reads as TGCGCCAGCAGCTGGAGCGGGAGTATCAACAATGAGCAGTTCTTC. Protein product: CASSWSGSINNEQFF.

This clone was picked up a small number of times. This chain links TRBV4-1 with TRBJ2-7; 9 bases fit TRBD1. With V trimmed by 4 bases and J by 2 bases, 6 bases remained unmatched. The germline gives CDR1 MGHRA, CDR2 YSYEKL. The CDR3 is 15 residues long. The CDR3 DNA reads TGCGCCAGCAGCCTGCCGGGACAGGGCCCCTACGAGCAGTACTTC. As protein: CASSLPGQGPYEQYF.

In this sample, this clone turned up a few times. This chain joins TRBV2 and TRBJ2-7; D may be TRBD1 (6 bases). The CDR3 runs to 11 residues. V was shortened by 4 bases and J by 11 bases, with 12 bases between the two germline ends. Germline V gene sequence: CDR1 SNHLY, CDR2 FYNNEI. CDR3 in amino acids: CASSADRKEYF. The CDR3 DNA reads as TGTGCCAGCAGTGCGGACAGAAAAGAGTACTTC.

This clone has just a few counts. V and J are TRBV19 and TRBJ2-6, with D uncertain. Trimming took off 3 bases at V and 0 bases at J, with 9 bases between the two ends. The CDR3 extends over 16 amino acids. The V gene's germline CDR1 is LNHDA and CDR2 SQIVND (reference sequence). Written as DNA, the CDR3 is TGTGCCAGTAGTATGTCCCTGGGCTCTGGGGCCAACGTCCTGACTTTC. It translates to CASSMSLGSGANVLTF.

Only a few counts were recorded for this clone. The gene calls are TRBV27 and TRBJ1-2; a weak D match, TRBD1 (5 bases). Germline V gene sequence: CDR1 MNHEY, CDR2 SMNVEV (reference sequence). CDR3 length equals 15 residues. The V gene lost 1 base and the J gene lost 2 bases, with 11 bases spanning the gap. CDR3 nucleotide sequence: TGTGCCAGCAGTTTATTTCAGGGATACAACTATGGCTACACCTTC. Its translation: CASSLFQGYNYGYTF.

The gene calls are TRBV6-5 and TRBJ2-1; TRBD2 agrees at 11 bases. The J segment lost 5 bases and the V segment lost 4 bases, leaving 7 bases of the junction unmatched. CDR1 MNHEY and CDR2 SVGAGI come from the germline V gene. The CDR3 covers 16 residues. CDR3 amino acids: CASSSLRLAGHNEQFF. The CDR3 DNA sequence: TGTGCCAGCAGTTCCTTAAGACTAGCGGGGCACAATGAGCAGTTCTTC.

This clone was found a few times. The chain employs TRBV6-5 and TRBJ2-4; a weak D match, TRBD2 (5 bases). V lost 0 bases and J lost 5, with 14 bases in between. The CDR3 loop spans 16 amino acids. CDR1 is MNHEY and CDR2 is SVGAGI in the germline V gene. The CDR3 loop reads CASSYSGLRRENIQYF. The CDR3 coding sequence is TGTGCCAGCAGTTACTCCGGCCTCCGGCGGGAAAACATTCAGTACTTC.

The chain joins TRBV6-5 to TRBJ1-1; no definite D call. The germline CDR1 and CDR2 sequences are MNHEY and SVGAGI. Trimming left V 0 bases short and J 4 bases short, with 6 bases between. This CDR3 is built from 13 residues. The DNA for the CDR3 is TGTGCCAGCAGTTACTCAGGGCCCACTGAAGCTTTCTTT. It yields the protein CASSYSGPTEAFF.

This clone was recorded a few times. The chain links TRBV7-9 to TRBJ1-2, with 8 bases identical to TRBD1. Germline V gene data show CDR1 as SEHNR and CDR2 as FQNEAQ (reference sequence). The CDR3 spans 13 residues. The J segment lost 5 bases and the V segment lost 5 bases, leaving 4 bases of the junction unmatched. CDR3 DNA: TGTGCCAGCAGCCCACGGACAGGGTATGGCTACACCTTC. Protein: CASSPRTGYGYTF.

This clone was observed a few times. The chain is built from TRBV10-3 and TRBJ1-2; 8 bases map to TRBD1. V dropped 1 base and J dropped 2; count of bases not matched to a gene: 3. The CDR3 length is 15 residues. Per the germline V gene, CDR1 is ENHRY and CDR2 is SYGVKD. The CDR3: CAISEWSGGNYGYTF. Written as DNA, the CDR3 is TGTGCCATCAGTGAGTGGTCAGGGGGCAACTATGGCTACACCTTC.

Only a few counts were recorded for this clone. The chain uses TRBV7-2 and TRBJ1-4, with D perhaps matching TRBD1 (5 bases). There are 15 residues in the CDR3. Germline V gives CDR1 SGHTA, CDR2 FQGNSA. Trimming stripped 1 base from V and 11 bases from J, with 17 bases between. The CDR3 region is CASSLGQPRVAKLFF. CDR3 DNA sequence: TGTGCCAGCAGCTTAGGACAGCCGAGAGTAGCTAAACTGTTTTTT.

The genes are TRBV5-1 and TRBJ2-7; 7 positions agree with TRBD1. V was pared by 4 bases and J by 0 bases, with 4 bases of the junction left unmatched. Germline CDR1 is SGHRS and CDR2 is YFSETQ. The CDR3 runs to 14 residues. CDR3 nucleotide sequence: TGCGCCAGCAGCCGAGGGACAGTCTCCTACGAGCAGTACTTC. Translated: CASSRGTVSYEQYF.

A few counts support this clone. The sample contains more than one DNA sequence encoding this CDR3. V is TRBV6-5 and J is TRBJ2-7; D gene uncertain. CDR3 length: 13 amino acids. Germline CDR1 MNHEY, CDR2 SVGAGI. V was cut by 0 bases and J by 3 bases, with 6 bases left in between. The CDR3 loop is CASSYSGNYEQYF. The CDR3, as DNA: TGTGCCAGCAGTTACTCCGGCAACTACGAGCAGTACTTC.

The chain has TRBV5-1 and TRBJ2-7; 11 nucleotides line up with TRBD2. After removal of 3 bases from V and 2 bases from J, the junction contained 10 bases not matched to a gene. The CDR3 totals 17 residues. Germline CDR1 and CDR2: SGHRS and YFSETQ. The CDR3, as DNA: TGCGCCAGCAGCTATCAACTAGCGGGGGCCGGCCCCTACGAGCAGTACTTC. Its protein product is CASSYQLAGAGPYEQYF.

The chain combines TRBV4-2 with TRBJ2-6; 8 nucleotides match TRBD2. Germline lookup yields CDR1 LGHNA and CDR2 YNFKEQ. J gave up 1 base and V 0 bases, and 8 bases lay outside the gene matches. The CDR3 runs to 19 residues. CDR3 bases: TGTGCCAGCAGCCAAGATCGGAGCGGGAGATTTTCTGGGGCCAACGTCCTGACTTTC. It translates to CASSQDRSGRFSGANVLTF.

This clone was picked up a small number of times. The chain employs TRBV25-1 and TRBJ2-3, with D hard to call. With 1 base removed from V and 0 bases from J, the gap between germline ends came to 8 bases. The CDR3 is 15 residues long. The germline V gene encodes CDR1 MGHDK and CDR2 SYGVNS. Written as DNA, the CDR3 is TGTGCCAGCAGTGAATTGGGATTTAGCACAGATACGCAGTATTTT. Amino acid sequence: CASSELGFSTDTQYF.

The CDR3 protein is CASSPNGQGRAGELFF. CDR3 nucleotide sequence: TGTGCCAGCAGTCCCAACGGCCAGGGGAGGGCCGGGGAGCTGTTTTTT. The V and J genes are TRBV27 and TRBJ2-2; D possibly corresponds to TRBD2 (7 bases). V dropped 5 bases and J dropped 6 bases, with 19 bases sitting between them. The CDR3 contains 16 residues. Germline assignment: CDR1 MNHEY and CDR2 SMNVEV (reference sequence).

V is TRBV18 and J is TRBJ1-1; D uncertain. V lost 6 bases and J 1 base, leaving 12 bases between the germline ends. CDR3 length: 14 residues. The germline V gene has CDR1 KGHSH and CDR2 LQKENI. This CDR3 reads CASSQGLANTEAFF. CDR3 DNA sequence: TGTGCCAGCTCGCAAGGACTTGCGAACACTGAAGCTTTCTTT.

The chain links TRBV7-8 to TRBJ2-7; D ambiguous. Germline V gene data show CDR1 as SGHVS and CDR2 as FQNEAQ. V was clipped by 5 bases and J by 3 bases, with 8 bases between them. The CDR3 extends over 12 amino acids. DNA for the CDR3: TGTGCCAGCAGCCACAAGGGCTACGAGCAGTACTTC. This encodes CASSHKGYEQYF.

As regards this clone: The same CDR3 is also encoded by other DNA sequences in this sample. The rearrangement uses TRBV28 and TRBJ1-4; D is undetermined. Trimming pared 3 bases from V and 10 bases from J, leaving 12 bases between. Germline V gives CDR1 MDHEN, CDR2 SYDVKM. The CDR3 loop spans 13 amino acids. The CDR3 here is CASSLKVYGKLFF. In DNA form, the CDR3 reads TGTGCCAGCAGTTTGAAGGTTTATGGAAAACTGTTTTTT.